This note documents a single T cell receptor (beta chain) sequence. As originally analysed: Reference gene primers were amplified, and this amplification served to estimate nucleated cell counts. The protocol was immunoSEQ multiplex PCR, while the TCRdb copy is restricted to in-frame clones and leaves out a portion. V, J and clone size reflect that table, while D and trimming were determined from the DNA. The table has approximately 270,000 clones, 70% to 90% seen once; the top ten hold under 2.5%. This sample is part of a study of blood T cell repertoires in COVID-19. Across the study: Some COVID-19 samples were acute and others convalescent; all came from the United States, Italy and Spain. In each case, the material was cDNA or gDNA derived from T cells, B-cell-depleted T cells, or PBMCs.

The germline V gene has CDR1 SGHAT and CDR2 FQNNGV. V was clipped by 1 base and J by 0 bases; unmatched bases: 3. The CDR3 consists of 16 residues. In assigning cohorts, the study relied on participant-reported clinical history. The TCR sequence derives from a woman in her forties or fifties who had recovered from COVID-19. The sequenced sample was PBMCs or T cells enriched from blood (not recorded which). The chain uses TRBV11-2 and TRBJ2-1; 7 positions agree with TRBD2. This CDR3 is CASSLGGGASYNEQFF. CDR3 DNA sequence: TGTGCCAGCAGCTTAGGCGGGGGAGCCTCCTACAATGAGCAGTTCTTC.